This entry is about one TCR beta chain. Assay used: immunoSEQ multiplex PCR; TCRdb lists only in-frame clones, some missing. The sample consists of about 270,000 clones, 85% to 90% of them appearing once. These data originate in a study of blood T cell repertoires in COVID-19. Across the study: The study drew acute and convalescent COVID-19 samples from the United States, Italy and Spain.

The germline CDR1 and CDR2 sequences are MNHEY and SMNVEV (reference sequence). The CDR3 runs 13 residues. With 8 bases clipped from V and 3 bases from J, the junction kept 7 bases outside the gene matches. The chain couples TRBV27 to TRBJ2-7; 7 bases map to TRBD1. The receptor was derived from a woman younger than 35 who had recovered from COVID-19. The sample taken for sequencing was PBMCs or T cells enriched from blood (not recorded which). For the CDR3, the DNA is TGTGCCAGCGCTACGACAGGGAGCTACGAGCAGTACTTC. Residues: CASATTGSYEQYF.